Listed below are T cell receptor beta chains from one sample, sequenced in a study of technical replicates of blood from a few donors. The data were produced by immunoSEQ multiplex PCR, yet TCRdb's version contains in-frame clones alone and is incomplete. Counted here are 65,000 to 90,000 clones, roughly 98% occurring once; the ten biggest clones make up approximately 0.2%. Sequencing used T cells isolated from PBMCs. All receptors come from a human donor in good health. Each CDR3 is given with its conserved first and last residue. A D gene is named only where the DNA matches it firmly. Size is stated for part of the rows, as once, few or many counts, or as a class when the clone is expanded.

TRBV19	-	-	TRBJ2-6	CASSIERGNGGANVLTF	TGTGCCAGTAGTATAGAACGAGGGAACGGGGGGGCCAACGTCCTGACTTTC
TRBV7-9	-	-	TRBJ1-1	CAMQGLGTEAFF	TGTGCCATGCAGGGATTGGGCACTGAAGCTTTCTTT
TRBV10-3	-	-	TRBJ1-1	CAIISESGLKAFF	TGTGCCATCATTTCCGAGTCGGGTCTTAAAGCTTTCTTT
TRBV4-1	-	-	TRBJ1-2	CASSPGHTYGYTF	TGCGCCAGCAGCCCGGGACATACCTATGGCTACACCTTC
TRBV27	-	-	TRBJ1-1	CASSWGGGNTEAFF	TGTGCCAGCAGTTGGGGCGGGGGGAACACTGAAGCTTTCTTT
TRBV5-8	-	TRBD1	TRBJ2-7	CASSTGGEQYF	TGTGCCAGCAGTACAGGGGGCGAGCAGTACTTC
TRBV5-4	once	TRBD1	TRBJ2-1	CASSSGTGASTEQFF	TGTGCCAGCAGCTCGGGGACAGGGGCGAGTACTGAGCAGTTCTTC
TRBV19	-	-	TRBJ2-7	CASSRSTGQQHEQYF	TGTGCCAGTAGTAGGTCAACAGGGCAACAACACGAGCAGTACTTC
TRBV19	-	-	TRBJ2-5	CASSTDYFKETQYF	TGTGCCAGTAGCACGGACTACTTCAAAGAGACCCAGTACTTC
TRBV5-1	-	-	TRBJ2-1	CASSSDLAYNEQFF	TGCGCCAGCAGCTCCGACTTAGCCTACAATGAGCAGTTCTTC
TRBV25-1	-	-	TRBJ1-1	CASRQTDRIEAFF	TGTGCCAGCAGACAAACAGACCGGATTGAAGCTTTCTTT
TRBV13	-	-	TRBJ1-1	CASSLRTVAFF	TGTGCCAGCAGCTTAAGGACAGTAGCTTTCTTT
TRBV4-1	-	TRBD1	TRBJ1-2	CASSQRAVTGSYGYTF	TGCGCCAGCAGCCAAAGGGCCGTGACAGGGAGCTATGGCTACACCTTC
TRBV11-3	-	-	TRBJ2-7	CASSLTADYEQYF	TGTGCCAGCAGCTTAACAGCGGATTACGAGCAGTACTTC
TRBV10-3	-	-	TRBJ2-3	CAISMTQSSTDTQYF	TGTGCCATCAGTATGACTCAATCTAGCACAGATACGCAGTATTTT
TRBV6-5	-	TRBD2	TRBJ2-4	CASSSGTSANIQYF	TGTGCCAGCAGTTCAGGGACTAGCGCAAACATTCAGTACTTC
TRBV5-1	-	TRBD2	TRBJ2-7	CASSWTSGSYEQYF	TGCGCCAGCAGCTGGACTAGCGGGAGCTACGAGCAGTACTTC
TRBV6-6	-	TRBD1	TRBJ2-7	CASSYSPGQGPYEQYF	TGTGCCAGCAGTTACTCACCGGGACAGGGACCCTACGAGCAGTACTTC
TRBV28	-	TRBD1	TRBJ2-7	CASSLPDRGLCEQYF	TGTGCCAGCAGTTTACCCGACAGGGGGCTCTGTGAGCAGTACTTC
TRBV7-9	once	-	TRBJ1-1	CASWKSRGADTEAFF	TGTGCCAGCTGGAAATCCCGGGGGGCCGACACTGAAGCTTTCTTT
TRBV4-1	-	-	TRBJ2-7	CASSRRTDDEQYF	TGCGCCAGCAGCCGCCGGACTGACGACGAGCAGTACTTC
TRBV2	-	-	TRBJ1-1	CASSEFGQPNTEAFF	TGTGCCAGCAGTGAATTCGGACAGCCGAATACTGAAGCTTTCTTT
TRBV10-3	-	-	TRBJ2-1	CAISESAGSYNEQFF	TGTGCCATCAGTGAGTCAGCCGGCTCCTACAATGAGCAGTTCTTC
TRBV5-4	-	-	TRBJ2-7	CASSLGLAKHEQYF	TGTGCCAGCAGCTTAGGGCTAGCTAAGCACGAGCAGTACTTC
TRBV28	once	-	TRBJ2-3	CASSLIQGSTDTQYF	TGTGCCAGCAGTTTAATTCAGGGGAGCACAGATACGCAGTATTTT
TRBV6-5	-	-	TRBJ2-7	CASSHQKTGPYEQYF	TGTGCCAGCAGTCACCAAAAGACAGGCCCCTACGAGCAGTACTTC
TRBV14	-	-	TRBJ1-2	CASSQATSGPGYTF	TGTGCCAGCAGCCAAGCCACGAGTGGTCCTGGCTACACCTTC
TRBV7-8	-	TRBD1	TRBJ1-1	CASSLTGGLTEAFF	TGTGCCAGCAGCCTTACAGGGGGCCTTACTGAAGCTTTCTTT
TRBV5-6	-	TRBD1	TRBJ2-3	CASTFADRGFTDTQYF	TGTGCCAGCACCTTCGCGGACAGGGGATTCACAGATACGCAGTATTTT
TRBV19	-	-	TRBJ1-2	CASSTGHRYGYTF	TGTGCCAGTAGCACGGGACACCGATATGGCTACACCTTC
TRBV7-3	-	-	TRBJ1-2	CASSLQNFYGYTF	TGTGCCAGCAGCCTACAGAACTTCTATGGCTACACCTTC
TRBV7-7	-	-	TRBJ2-1	CASSESGYSYNEQFF	TGTGCTAGCAGCGAAAGCGGCTACTCCTACAATGAGCAGTTCTTC
TRBV11-2	-	TRBD1	TRBJ2-2	CASSLPTSGTDTGELFF	TGTGCCAGCAGCTTACCAACTTCCGGGACAGATACCGGGGAGCTGTTTTTT
TRBV27	-	-	TRBJ2-2	CASSLQLFNTGELFF	TGTGCCAGCAGTTTGCAACTATTTAACACCGGGGAGCTGTTTTTT
TRBV6-5	-	-	TRBJ2-7	CASSYSSGRYEQYF	TGTGCCAGCAGTTACTCGTCAGGTCGCTACGAGCAGTACTTC
TRBV18	-	-	TRBJ2-5	CASSPASRYQETQYF	TGTGCCAGCTCACCGGCTAGTCGGTACCAAGAGACCCAGTACTTC
TRBV30	-	-	TRBJ1-5	CALQDQPQHF	TGTGCCCTACAGGATCAGCCCCAGCATTTT
TRBV7-8	-	TRBD2	TRBJ2-5	CASSSYLGAGETQYF	TGTGCCAGCAGCTCTTATCTTGGAGCGGGGGAGACCCAGTACTTC
TRBV7-2	-	TRBD2	TRBJ2-1	CASSFTSVSNEQFF	TGTGCCAGCAGCTTTACTAGCGTATCCAATGAGCAGTTCTTC
TRBV7-2	-	-	TRBJ2-3	CASSSPLTDTQYF	TGTGCCAGCAGCTCCCCTCTCACAGATACGCAGTATTTT
TRBV27	-	-	TRBJ2-1	CASRLGGSSYNEQFF	TGTGCCAGCAGATTAGGGGGGAGCTCCTACAATGAGCAGTTCTTC
TRBV5-1	-	-	TRBJ2-1	CASSLMGQVHNEQFF	TGCGCCAGCAGCTTGATGGGTCAGGTCCACAATGAGCAGTTCTTC
TRBV2	-	TRBD2	TRBJ2-1	CASPGLAGGNEQFF	TGTGCCAGCCCGGGACTAGCGGGGGGGAATGAGCAGTTCTTC
TRBV18	-	-	TRBJ1-1	CASSLWEEMNTEAFF	TGTGCCAGCTCACTCTGGGAGGAAATGAACACTGAAGCTTTCTTT
TRBV5-1	once	TRBD1	TRBJ2-7	CASSWATGGNYEQYF	TGCGCCAGCAGCTGGGCGACAGGGGGTAACTACGAGCAGTACTTC
TRBV4-1	once	TRBD2	TRBJ2-7	CASSQRLAEAYEQYF	TGCGCCAGCAGCCAACGGCTAGCGGAAGCCTACGAGCAGTACTTC
TRBV4-1	-	-	TRBJ2-5	CASSHLDRDIETQYF	TGCGCCAGCAGCCATCTCGACCGGGACATAGAGACCCAGTACTTC
TRBV9	-	-	TRBJ1-2	CASSVGSGRGGGYTF	TGTGCCAGCAGCGTAGGATCAGGGAGGGGTGGCGGCTACACCTTC
TRBV7-9	-	-	TRBJ1-2	CASSLPGNLYYGYTF	TGTGCCAGCAGCTTACCAGGGAATTTGTACTATGGCTACACCTTC
TRBV6-1	-	-	TRBJ1-5	CASSETVVQPQHF	TGTGCCAGCAGTGAGACAGTCGTCCAGCCCCAGCATTTT
TRBV6-5	-	TRBD2	TRBJ2-7	CASSYSSSGIEYF	TGTGCCAGCAGTTACTCCTCTAGCGGGATCGAGTACTTC
TRBV25-1	-	-	TRBJ1-1	CASSKYGGDEAFF	TGTGCCAGCAGCAAGTACGGGGGGGATGAAGCTTTCTTT
TRBV5-1	-	TRBD2	TRBJ2-7	CASSRRDSGGSEQYF	TGCGCCAGCAGCCGTAGGGACTCCGGGGGGTCCGAGCAGTACTTC